The TCR beta chain under discussion was sequenced for a study of blood T cell repertoires in COVID-19. Study overall: Material from acute and convalescent COVID-19 was sourced from the United States, Italy and Spain. T cells, B-cell-depleted T cells, or PBMCs provided the cDNA or gDNA that served as material.

In the original workflow: From reference gene primer amplification, estimates of nucleated cell counts were derived. Sequenced by immunoSEQ multiplex PCR; TCRdb stores in-frame clones only, minus some. The DNA was the basis for D and trimming; V, J and clone size are from that table. The sample has some 78,000 clones; 86% are singletons. The CDR3 loop spans 15 amino acids. In germline, CDR1 is SGHTA, CDR2 FQGNSA. V was cut by 2 bases and J by 4 bases, with 14 bases left in between. The sequenced sample was peripheral blood. This receptor was obtained from a man aged 45-65 years with active or convalescent COVID-19. This sequence joins TRBV7-2 and TRBJ1-1, with D possibly TRBD1 on 6 matching bases. The CDR3 region has the DNA TGTGCCAGCAGCTTACGGGGGGCGCAGTTCACTGAAGCTTTCTTT. As protein: CASSLRGAQFTEAFF.